This T cell receptor beta chain was sequenced in a study of shared clonotypes between healthy human individuals. Spread over ten immunoSEQ deep assay plates, unsorted PBMC DNA underwent sequencing. Some clones are missing from TCRdb's copy, which holds only in-frame ones; the method was immunoSEQ multiplex PCR. This table has 550,000 to 600,000 clones, roughly four fifths appearing once. V shed 3 bases and J shed 2 bases, with 6 bases lying between them. This CDR3 has 13 residues. Germline V gene sequence: CDR1 ENHRY, CDR2 SYGVKD. There were only Caucasian adults among the donors, and all lived in Nashville, Tennessee.

The rearrangement uses TRBV10-3 and TRBJ2-3; D ambiguous. This TCR came from a woman between 35 and 50 years old in good health. Some clones in this sample may be carry-over from other donors' samples. Sequencing was carried out using PBMCs. The CDR3 DNA is TGTGCCATCAGTGACGGCCTCACAGATACGCAGTATTTT. This encodes CAISDGLTDTQYF.